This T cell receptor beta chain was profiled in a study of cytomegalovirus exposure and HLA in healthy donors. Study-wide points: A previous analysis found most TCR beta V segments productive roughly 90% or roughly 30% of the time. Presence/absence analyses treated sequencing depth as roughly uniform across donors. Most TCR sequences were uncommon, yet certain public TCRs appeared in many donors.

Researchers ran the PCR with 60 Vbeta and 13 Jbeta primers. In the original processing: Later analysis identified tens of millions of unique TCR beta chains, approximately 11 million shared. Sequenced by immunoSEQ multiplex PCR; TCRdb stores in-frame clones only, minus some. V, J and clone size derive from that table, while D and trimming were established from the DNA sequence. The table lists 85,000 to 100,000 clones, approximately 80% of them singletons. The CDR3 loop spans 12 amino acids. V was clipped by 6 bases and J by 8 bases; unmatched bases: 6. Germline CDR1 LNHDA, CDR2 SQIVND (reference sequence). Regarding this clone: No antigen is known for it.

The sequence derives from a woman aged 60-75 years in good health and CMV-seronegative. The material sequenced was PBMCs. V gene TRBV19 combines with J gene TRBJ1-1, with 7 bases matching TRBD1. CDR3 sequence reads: CASREPGQEAFF. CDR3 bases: TGTGCCAGTAGGGAACCGGGACAGGAAGCTTTCTTT.